A single sample gave rise to the 20 T cell receptor beta chains below, sequenced in a study of CXCR3-negative and CXCR3-positive naive CD8 T cells. 5' RACE with UMI labels generated the TRB cDNA libraries. TCRdb re-called the 5' RACE reads and catalogs CDR3 proteins one per entry, DNA excluded. The table for this sample gives about 130,000 distinct CDR3 sequences. The sample comprised naive CXCR3- CD8+ T cells from blood. The subset denotes: CD45RO-CCR7+CD27+CD95- naive CD8+ T cells lacking CXCR3 (TNR3-). The receptors stem from a human donor in good health. Some clones in this sample may be carry-over from other donors' samples.

V gene TRBV7-8 combines with J gene TRBJ1-1. Germline V gene data show CDR1 as SGHVS and CDR2 as FQNEAQ. This CDR3 is 15 amino acids long. CDR3 sequence: CASSLPKGTDTEAFF.

The chain employs TRBV28 and TRBJ2-4; the D gene TCRdb calls, TRBD1, cannot be checked with no DNA. The CDR3 sequence is 14 residues long. Germline-derived CDR1 and CDR2 are MDHEN and SYDVKM. The CDR3 loop is CASSPGGWKNIQYF. The whole variable domain, remainder taken from reference TRBV28 and TRBJ2-4, is DVKVTQSSRYLVKRTGEKVFLECVQDMDHENMFWYRQDPGLGLRLIYFSYDVKMKEKGDIPEGYSVSREKKERFSLILESASTNQTSMYLCASSPGGWKNIQYFGAGTRLSVL.

The chain combines TRBV5-1 with TRBJ1-4; the TRBD1 assignment by TCRdb is unverifiable without DNA. The CDR3 spans 17 residues. Looked up from germline, CDR1 is SGHRS and CDR2 is YFSETQ. CDR3: CASSLTSRQAANEKLFF.

J is TRBJ2-1 and V is TRBV20-1; lacking DNA, the TRBD1 call made by TCRdb goes unchecked. CDR1 and CDR2 from the germline V gene are DFQATT and SNEGSKA (reference sequence). CDR3 size: 17 residues. The CDR3 protein is CSARPLDRGFRSDEQFF.

CDR3 sequence: CSVEDYAGGPGEQYF. This chain uses TRBV29-1 with TRBJ2-7; TCRdb proposes TRBD2, but this gene call is untestable without DNA. CDR1 and CDR2 (germline): SQVTM, ANQGSEA. The CDR3 loop spans 15 amino acids.

The gene calls are TRBV7-9 and TRBJ2-7. Germline V CDR1 and CDR2: SEHNR, FQNEAQ (reference sequence). CDR3 length: 15 amino acids. This CDR3 reads CASSLVSITDYEQYF.

The rearrangement joins TRBV21-1 to TRBJ2-7; the D call of TRBD1 rests on TCRdb alone, since no DNA is present to check it. TRBV21-1 is flagged as a pseudogene. The CDR3 loop spans 17 amino acids. CDR3 residues: CASSKPLRQGNFYEQYF.

The rearrangement links TRBV5-1 to TRBJ1-6; TCRdb's D gene call, TRBD1, goes unchecked for lack of DNA. Germline CDR1 is SGHRS and CDR2 is YFSETQ. The CDR3 contains 22 residues. The CDR3 loop reads CASSSGTGGDLSFSSYNSPLHF.

The chain couples TRBV29-1 to TRBJ1-1. This CDR3 spans 12 amino acids. Germline CDR1 reads SQVTM; CDR2 reads ANQGSEA. The CDR3 here is CSVEGYLTEAFF.

The genes are TRBV20-1 and TRBJ1-2. Looked up from germline, CDR1 is DFQATT and CDR2 is SNEGSKA (reference sequence). CDR3 length: 14 amino acids. CDR3: CSARGAAISDGYTF.

The chain combines TRBV9 with TRBJ1-1; TCRdb's D gene call, TRBD1, goes unchecked for lack of DNA. Germline V gene lookup returns CDR1 SGDLS and CDR2 YYNGEE. The CDR3 sequence is 16 residues long. The CDR3 loop is CASSIEGGTRGAEAFF.

V is TRBV29-1 and J is TRBJ2-3. This CDR3 contains 11 residues. CDR1 is SQVTM, CDR2 ANQGSEA, per germline. The CDR3 here is CSVLWSDTQYF.

J is TRBJ2-7 and V is TRBV20-1; lacking DNA, the TRBD2 call made by TCRdb goes unchecked. The V gene's germline CDR1 is DFQATT and CDR2 SNEGSKA (reference sequence). The CDR3 contains 15 residues. The CDR3 is CSAKMGLAGSYEQYF.

The chain joins TRBV28 to TRBJ1-5; the D call from TCRdb, TRBD1, cannot be confirmed without DNA. The length of the CDR3 is 16 residues. Germline V gene lookup returns CDR1 MDHEN and CDR2 SYDVKM. CDR3 in amino acids: CASSSIREGINQPQHF.

J is TRBJ2-7 and V is TRBV7-9; TCRdb picks TRBD2, but there is no DNA to check that call. From germline, CDR1 is SEHNR and CDR2 FQNEAQ (reference sequence). CDR3 size: 16 residues. CDR3 sequence: CASSKGTSGGSYEQYF.

The V and J genes are TRBV12-3 or TRBV12-4 and TRBJ1-2. This CDR3 region has 12 residues. The chain's CDR3 is CASGRPNYGYTF.

The chain links TRBV30 to TRBJ1-1; absent DNA, TCRdb's TRBD1 call cannot be checked. Germline values: CDR1 GTSNPN, CDR2 SVGIG (reference sequence). The CDR3 spans 13 residues. This chain's CDR3 is CAWSLRDGSEAFF.

The V call is TRBV2, the J call TRBJ1-5; without DNA, the TCRdb call of TRBD1 cannot be checked. The V gene's germline CDR1 is SNHLY and CDR2 FYNNEI. The length of the CDR3 is 16 residues. The CDR3 spells CASSGQGRFRNQPQHF. Supplemented by reference TRBV2 and TRBJ1-5, the full variable domain reads EPEVTQTPSHQVTQMGQEVILRCVPISNHLYFYWYRQILGQKVEFLVSFYNNEISEKSEIFDDQFSVERPDGSNFTLKIRSTKLEDSAMYFCASSGQGRFRNQPQHFGDGTRLSIL.

This rearrangement joins TRBV7-9 to TRBJ1-6. CDR1 and CDR2 from the germline V gene are SEHNR and FQNEAQ (reference sequence). This CDR3 contains 11 residues. The chain's CDR3 is CASSLTSPLHF.

This chain uses TRBV10-3 with TRBJ2-7; the D call of TRBD1 rests on TCRdb alone, since no DNA is present to check it. Germline assignment: CDR1 ENHRY and CDR2 SYGVKD. CDR3 length equals 13 residues. The CDR3 spells CAISEDRYYEQYF.